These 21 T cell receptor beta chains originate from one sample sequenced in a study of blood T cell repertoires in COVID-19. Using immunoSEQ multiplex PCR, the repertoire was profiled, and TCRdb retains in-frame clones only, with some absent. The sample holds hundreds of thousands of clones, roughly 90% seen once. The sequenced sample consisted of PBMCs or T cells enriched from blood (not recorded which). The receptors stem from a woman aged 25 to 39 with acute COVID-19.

CDR3 bases: TGTGCCAGCTCACCAACAATGACAGGGGAAATCAATGGCTACACCTTC. Translated, it gives CASSPTMTGEINGYTF. The V call is TRBV18, the J call TRBJ1-2; TRBD1 aligns across 8 bases. This CDR3 has 16 amino acids. Germline V gives CDR1 KGHSH, CDR2 LQKENI. V trimming: 2 bases; J trimming: 6 bases; junction bases outside the gene matches: 11.

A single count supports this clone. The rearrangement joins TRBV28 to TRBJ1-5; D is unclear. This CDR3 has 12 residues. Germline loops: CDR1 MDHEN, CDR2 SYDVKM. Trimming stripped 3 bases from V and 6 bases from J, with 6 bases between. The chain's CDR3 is CASSFGSQPQHF. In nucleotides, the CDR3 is TGTGCCAGCAGTTTCGGGAGTCAGCCCCAGCATTTT.

The CDR3 loop is CASSPELGGTEAFF. CDR3 in DNA: TGTGCCAGCTCACCAGAGTTGGGGGGCACTGAAGCTTTCTTT. The gene calls are TRBV18 and TRBJ1-1; tentatively, D is TRBD1 (5 bases). V lost 2 bases, J lost 4 bases, and 11 bases lay in between. The germline V gene has CDR1 KGHSH and CDR2 LQKENI. The CDR3 loop spans 14 amino acids.

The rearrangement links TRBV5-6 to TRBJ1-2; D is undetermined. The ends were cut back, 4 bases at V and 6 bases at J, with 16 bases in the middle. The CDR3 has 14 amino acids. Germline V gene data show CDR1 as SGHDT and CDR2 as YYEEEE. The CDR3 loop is CASSRETFRDGYTF. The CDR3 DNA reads TGTGCCAGCAGCCGAGAGACGTTCCGGGATGGCTACACCTTC.

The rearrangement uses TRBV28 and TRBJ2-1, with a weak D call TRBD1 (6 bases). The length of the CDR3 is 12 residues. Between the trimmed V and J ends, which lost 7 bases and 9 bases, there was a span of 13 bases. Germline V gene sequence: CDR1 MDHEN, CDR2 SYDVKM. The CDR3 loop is CASTTQGREQFF. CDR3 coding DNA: TGTGCCAGCACCACCCAGGGGCGTGAGCAGTTCTTC.

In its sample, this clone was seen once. The CDR3 loop reads CASSFYGTKELEQYF. In DNA form, the CDR3 reads TGTGCCAGCAGTTTCTACGGGACAAAGGAGCTCGAGCAGTACTTC. J is TRBJ2-7 and V is TRBV28, with D perhaps matching TRBD1 (6 bases). Trimming pared 3 bases from V and 6 bases from J, leaving 18 bases between. This CDR3 spans 15 amino acids. The germline V gene encodes CDR1 MDHEN and CDR2 SYDVKM.

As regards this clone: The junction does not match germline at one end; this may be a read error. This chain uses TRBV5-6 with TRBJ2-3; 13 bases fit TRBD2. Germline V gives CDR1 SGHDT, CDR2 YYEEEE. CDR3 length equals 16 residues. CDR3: CASSLGTSGSIDTQYF. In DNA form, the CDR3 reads TGTGCCAGCAGCTTGGGGACTAGCGGGAGCATAGATACGCAGTATTTT. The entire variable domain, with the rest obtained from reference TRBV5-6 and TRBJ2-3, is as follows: DAGVTQSPTHLIKTRGQQVTLRCSPKSGHDTVSWYQQALGQGPQFIFQYYEEEERQRGNFPDRFSGHQFPNYSSELNVNALLLGDSALYLCASSLGTSGSIDTQYFGPGTRLTVL.

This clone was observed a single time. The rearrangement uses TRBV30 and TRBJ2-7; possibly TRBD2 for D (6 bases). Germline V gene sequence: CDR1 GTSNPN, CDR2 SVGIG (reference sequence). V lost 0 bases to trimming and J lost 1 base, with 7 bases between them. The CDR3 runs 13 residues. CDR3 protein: CAWSVGGSYEQYF. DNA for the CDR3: TGTGCCTGGAGTGTTGGGGGGTCCTACGAGCAGTACTTC.

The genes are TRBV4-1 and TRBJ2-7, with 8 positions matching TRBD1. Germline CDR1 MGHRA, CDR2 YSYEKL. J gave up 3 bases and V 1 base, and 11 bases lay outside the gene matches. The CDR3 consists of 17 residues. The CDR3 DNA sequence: TGCGCCAGCAGCCAAGCTCAGAAATCGGGACAGGTCTACGAGCAGTACTTC. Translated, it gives CASSQAQKSGQVYEQYF.

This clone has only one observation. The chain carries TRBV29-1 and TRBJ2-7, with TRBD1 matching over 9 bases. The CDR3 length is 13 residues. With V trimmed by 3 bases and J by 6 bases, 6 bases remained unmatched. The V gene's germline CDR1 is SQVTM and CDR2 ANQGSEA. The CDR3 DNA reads TGCAGCGTTGATGGGACAGGGACGCGCGAGCAGTACTTC. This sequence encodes CSVDGTGTREQYF.

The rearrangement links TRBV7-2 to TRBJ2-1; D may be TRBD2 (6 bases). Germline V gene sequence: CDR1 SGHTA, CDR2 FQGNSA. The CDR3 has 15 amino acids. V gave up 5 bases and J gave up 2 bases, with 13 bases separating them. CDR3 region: CASSQVEGTYNEQFF. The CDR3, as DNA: TGTGCCAGCAGCCAGGTGGAGGGGACCTACAATGAGCAGTTCTTC.

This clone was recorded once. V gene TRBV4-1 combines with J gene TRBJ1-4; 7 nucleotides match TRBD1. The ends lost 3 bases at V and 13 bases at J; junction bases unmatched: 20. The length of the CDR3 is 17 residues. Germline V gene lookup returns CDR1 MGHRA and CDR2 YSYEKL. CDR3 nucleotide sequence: TGCGCCAGCAGCCAGCCGGGACAGCGTTTACCCGGGGGAGGACTGTTTTTT. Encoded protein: CASSQPGQRLPGGGLFF.

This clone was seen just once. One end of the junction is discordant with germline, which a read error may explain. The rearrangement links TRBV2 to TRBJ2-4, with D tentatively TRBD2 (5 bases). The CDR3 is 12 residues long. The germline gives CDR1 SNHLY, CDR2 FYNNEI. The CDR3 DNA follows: TGTGCCAGCAGGGAAGACTATCCGTTTCAGTACTTC. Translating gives CASREDYPFQYF.

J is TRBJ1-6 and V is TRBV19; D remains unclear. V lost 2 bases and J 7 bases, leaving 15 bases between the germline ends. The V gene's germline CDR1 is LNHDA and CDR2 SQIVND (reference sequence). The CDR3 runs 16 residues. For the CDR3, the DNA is TGTGCCAGTAGTATAAGGCGGGGAGAAACCAATTCACCCCTCCACTTT. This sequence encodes CASSIRRGETNSPLHF.

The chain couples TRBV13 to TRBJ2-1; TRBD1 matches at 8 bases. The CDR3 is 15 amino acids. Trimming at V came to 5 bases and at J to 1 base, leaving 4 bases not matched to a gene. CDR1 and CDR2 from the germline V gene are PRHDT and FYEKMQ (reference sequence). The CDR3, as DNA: TGTGCCAGCAGCCCGAACAGGGGGTCCTACAATGAGCAGTTCTTC. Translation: CASSPNRGSYNEQFF.

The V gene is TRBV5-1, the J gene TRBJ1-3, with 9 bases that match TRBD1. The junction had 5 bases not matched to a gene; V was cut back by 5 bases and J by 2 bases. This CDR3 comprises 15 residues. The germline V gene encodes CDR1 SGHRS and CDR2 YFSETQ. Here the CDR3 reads CASRPRTGAGNTIYF. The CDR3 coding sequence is TGCGCCAGCAGACCGAGGACAGGGGCTGGAAACACCATATATTTT. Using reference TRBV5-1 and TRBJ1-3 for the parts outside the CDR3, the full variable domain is KAGVTQTPRYLIKTRGQQVTLSCSPISGHRSVSWYQQTPGQGLQFLFEYFSETQRNKGNFPGRFSGRQFSNSRSEMNVSTLELGDSALYLCASRPRTGAGNTIYFGEGSWLTVV.

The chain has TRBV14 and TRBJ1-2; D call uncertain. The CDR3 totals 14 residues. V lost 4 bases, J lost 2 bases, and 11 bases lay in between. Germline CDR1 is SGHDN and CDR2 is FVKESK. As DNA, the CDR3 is TGTGCCAGCAGCCCCCCCGGCGGGAACTATGGCTACACCTTC. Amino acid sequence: CASSPPGGNYGYTF.

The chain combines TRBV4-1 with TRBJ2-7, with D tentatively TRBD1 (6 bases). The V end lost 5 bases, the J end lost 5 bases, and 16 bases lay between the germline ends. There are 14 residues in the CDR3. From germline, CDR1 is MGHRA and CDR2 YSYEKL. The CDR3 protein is CASSYNQGFNEQYF. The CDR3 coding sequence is TGCGCCAGCAGCTATAATCAGGGGTTCAACGAGCAGTACTTC.

Here the CDR3 reads CASRRRDRGPDTQYF. CDR3 DNA: TGTGCCAGCAGGAGGAGGGACAGGGGTCCAGATACGCAGTATTTT. The chain carries TRBV2 and TRBJ2-3; the match to TRBD1 covers 10 bases. Looked up from germline, CDR1 is SNHLY and CDR2 is FYNNEI. This CDR3 contains 15 residues. With 6 bases clipped from V and 4 bases from J, the junction kept 7 bases outside the gene matches.

As DNA, the CDR3 is TGCGCCACCACTCCAACCCCCGGTGTTGGCTACACCTTC. It translates to CATTPTPGVGYTF. This chain uses TRBV5-1 with TRBJ1-2, with D unresolved. Germline-derived CDR1 and CDR2 are SGHRS and YFSETQ. Trimming removed 9 bases at V and 7 bases at J, with 19 bases between. The CDR3 runs 13 residues.

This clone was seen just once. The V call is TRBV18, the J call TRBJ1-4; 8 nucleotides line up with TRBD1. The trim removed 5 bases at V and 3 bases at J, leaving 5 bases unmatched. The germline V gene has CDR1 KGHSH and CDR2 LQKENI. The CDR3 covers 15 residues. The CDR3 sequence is CASSADRDSNEKLFF. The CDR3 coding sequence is TGTGCCAGCTCAGCGGACAGGGATTCTAATGAAAAACTGTTTTTT.